This is a list of T cell receptor beta chains from one sample in a study of T cell responses to AZD1222 COVID-19 vaccine. Produced via immunoSEQ multiplex PCR; TCRdb's table is partial and in-frame only. The table lists about 180,000 clones, around 90% of them singletons. The specimen comprised peripheral blood, sampled 28 days after the second AZD1222 dose. These receptors were obtained from an adult who received the AZD1222 COVID-19 vaccine. CDR3s include the opening cysteine and the closing phenylalanine or tryptophan. The D gene is left open where the match is weak.

TRBJ2-7,-,TRBV3-1/TRBV3-2,CASSQAGGLRIAEQYF
TRBJ2-1,TRBD1,TRBV27,CASSITGVNEQFF
TRBJ2-5,-,TRBV12-3/TRBV12-4,CASSIQETQYF
TRBJ1-2,-,TRBV5-4,CASSRGTVAYGYTF
TRBJ2-7,TRBD2,TRBV7-3,CASSLTGRAYEQYF
TRBJ1-2,-,TRBV27,CASSLAGNYGYTF
TRBJ1-1,-,TRBV30,CAWSKGMDTEAFF
TRBJ1-6,-,TRBV2,CASSAKDWASNSPLHF
TRBJ2-3,-,TRBV5-1,CASSLGAGSTDTQYF
TRBJ1-3,-,TRBV7-7,CASSARHGNTIYF
TRBJ1-1,-,TRBV5-4,CASSPTSDTLNTEAFF
TRBJ1-2,TRBD1,TRBV14,CASSPLDRGNSYTF
TRBJ1-3,TRBD1,TRBV30,CAWSGSQGVYTIYF
TRBJ2-3,-,TRBV4-1,CASSPLYPDTQYF
TRBJ1-2,-,TRBV4-3,CASSQEGRVNGYTF
TRBJ1-2,-,TRBV7-6,CASSLLYGEGYGYTF
TRBJ1-5,-,TRBV19,CASSIYGYIRNQPQHF
TRBJ2-3,TRBD2,TRBV6-5,CASRAGGSTDTQYF
TRBJ1-1,-,TRBV5-1,CASSSLQGNEAFF
TRBJ2-1,TRBD2,TRBV11-3,CASSLLASGGAMSYNEQFF
TRBJ2-3,-,TRBV4-3,CASSQGDRYPTDTQYF
TRBJ2-1,-,TRBV5-1,CASSEQTGYNEQFF
TRBJ1-5,-,TRBV19,CASNPQGRQPQHF
TRBJ2-5,-,TRBV3-1/TRBV3-2,CASSQMTYFQETQYF
TRBJ2-3,-,TRBV11-3,CASSSSSLARDTQYF